These T cell receptor beta chains were read from a single sample in a study of blood T cell repertoires in COVID-19. The protocol was immunoSEQ multiplex PCR, while the TCRdb copy is restricted to in-frame clones and leaves out a portion. The repertoire includes about 58,000 clones, roughly 84% of them detected once, and roughly 4.7% sits in the top ten. Sequenced: peripheral blood. These receptors were collected from a man in his forties or fifties with active COVID-19. Both conserved end residues are trimmed from each CDR3. D genes are given only for firm matches.

j_call d_call v_call cdr3_aa
TRBJ2-1 . TRBV28 ASSLSPRRSITYNEQF
TRBJ2-7 . TRBV19 ASRGPLTGRIYEQY
TRBJ1-2 . TRBV29-1 SVQGGTGRGYT
TRBJ2-3 TRBD2 TRBV4-2 ASSQDASGSGDTQY
TRBJ1-2 . TRBV5-8 ASSSVNYGYT
TRBJ2-1 TRBD2 TRBV6-4 ASSDPGLAGGDEQF
TRBJ2-1 . TRBV12-5 ASGPPSADEQF
TRBJ1-2 . TRBV7-2 ASSSGLGNYGYT
TRBJ2-6 . TRBV27 ASSLTGTPGANVLT
TRBJ2-1 . TRBV11-3 ASSRPGEREQF
TRBJ2-7 . TRBV10-3 AIRPSGGEDEQY
TRBJ2-7 TRBD2 TRBV19 ASNPSSGPSYEQY
TRBJ2-5 . TRBV25-1 ASSERGKGETQY
TRBJ1-1 TRBD1 TRBV11-2 ASSLGQGGNTEAF
TRBJ2-1 . TRBV7-9 ASSYGTLQRQF
TRBJ2-5 . TRBV6-6 ASSARGHQETQY
TRBJ2-4 . TRBV6-1 ASSELGRWGNIQY
TRBJ2-3 TRBD2 TRBV11-2 ASSLSGGMNTQY
TRBJ1-1 . TRBV18 ASSQSTGENTEAF
TRBJ1-2 TRBD1 TRBV28 ASSFFDRVYGYT
TRBJ1-2 . TRBV30 AWTPPGQYGYT
TRBJ2-1 . TRBV7-2 ASTPYNEQF
TRBJ2-2 TRBD1 TRBV7-3 ASSLNEIRDRAFTGELF
TRBJ1-2 TRBD1 TRBV4-1 ASSQTGGHGYT
TRBJ2-3 . TRBV13 ASSRLGGGTDTQY
TRBJ2-1 TRBD2 TRBV2 ASSARLAQGGEQF
TRBJ2-2 . TRBV7-9 ASSWRGPDTGELF
TRBJ2-5 . TRBV24-1 ATSDLVTGEAETQY